This T cell receptor (beta chain) was recorded in a study of cytomegalovirus exposure and HLA in healthy donors. The PCR had 60 Vbeta and 13 Jbeta primers. The table came from immunoSEQ multiplex PCR; TCRdb's copy has only in-frame clones and leaves some out. The profile shows fewer than 200,000 clones, about four fifths of them singletons. The CDR3 spans 15 residues. Germline trimming cut 7 bases from V and 4 bases from J; bases unmatched to any gene: 9. Germline lookup yields CDR1 SQVTM and CDR2 ANQGSEA. The TCR comes from a woman aged 25 to 39 in good health and CMV-seropositive. Input material: PBMCs. The chain links TRBV29-1 to TRBJ2-1, with TRBD2 identical over 11 bases. CDR3 protein: CSAPGGLAAYNEQFF. CDR3 coding DNA: TGCAGCGCCCCAGGGGGACTAGCGGCTTACAATGAGCAGTTCTTC.